The sequence of this T cell receptor (beta chain) was determined in a study of T cells after somatic rescue of genetic block. The assay was immunoSEQ multiplex PCR, and TCRdb's table has in-frame clones only and misses some. The repertoire has some 90,000 clones, approximately 90% of them found once; the top ten carry roughly 1.7%. This CDR3 is 14 amino acids long. V was cut by 7 bases and J by 5 bases, with 19 bases left in between. Germline CDR1 and CDR2: SGHNT and YYREEE (reference sequence). Sequenced sample: peripheral blood mononuclear cells (PBMCs). The chain joins TRBV5-4 to TRBJ2-7; possible D gene TRBD2, 6 bases. The sequence was collected from a woman aged 18-30 years. Written as DNA, the CDR3 is TGTGCCAGCGCGTATTTGGAGGGTGGCCACGAGCAGTACTTC. Its translation: CASAYLEGGHEQYF. Using reference TRBV5-4 and TRBJ2-7 for the parts outside the CDR3, the full variable domain is ETGVTQSPTHLIKTRGQQVTLRCSSQSGHNTVSWYQQALGQGPQFIFQYYREEENGRGNFPPRFSGLQFPNYSSELNVNALELDDSALYLCASAYLEGGHEQYFGPGTRLTVT.